This T cell receptor (beta chain) emerged from a study of blood T cell repertoires in COVID-19. Original methodology: For nucleated cells, counts were estimated from reference gene primer amplification. This table comes from immunoSEQ multiplex PCR, and its TCRdb copy is limited to in-frame clones, with some not included. V and J calls plus clone size are reproduced from that table; the DNA served to infer D and trimming. The top ten hold over 2.5% of the sample, which has about 150,000 clones, around nine tenths seen once. The ends lost 9 bases at V and 3 bases at J; junction bases unmatched: 16. The germline V gene has CDR1 LNHDA and CDR2 SQIVND (reference sequence). The CDR3 covers 16 residues.

The origin of this receptor is a man in his fifties or sixties with active or convalescent COVID-19. This chain uses TRBV19 with TRBJ1-1; 7 positions agree with TRBD1. Material for sequencing was peripheral blood. As DNA, the CDR3 is TGTGCCAGCAGGTTGGAGGGCAACAGGGGCTACACTGAAGCTTTCTTT. It codes for CASRLEGNRGYTEAFF.